This is a list of T cell receptor beta chains from one sample in a study of STAT3 mutations in large granular lymphocyte leukemia. Only in-frame clones appear in the TCRdb table, and some are missing; sequencing was by immunoSEQ multiplex PCR. The sample records approximately 6,200 clones, 77% being singletons. Sequencing was performed on peripheral blood mononuclear cells. Receptors originate from a man aged 40-49 years with T-cell large granular lymphocyte leukemia. Some clones in this sample may be carry-over from other donors' samples. Each CDR3 is given with its conserved first and last residue. A D gene is named only where the DNA matches it firmly.

>TRBJ1-5|TRBV19|.
TGTGCCAGTAGTGTGGGACGAGGGCTATCGATACGCAATCAGCCCCAGCATTTT
CASSVGRGLSIRNQPQHF